A single sample gave rise to the 26 T cell receptor beta chains below, sequenced in a study of a mutant IDH1 vaccine in newly diagnosed glioma. What these receptors recognize is not known. Time point in this sample: week 5, during vaccination. One vaccine dose held 300 ug of mutant IDH1 20-mer peptide and came with topical imiquimod. Sequencing used immunoSEQ multiplex PCR; TCRdb keeps in-frame clones, though not all of them. The sample records about 59,000 clones, around 90% being singletons. The source was PBMCs, collected from a glioma patient whose treatment included an IDH1 peptide vaccine. These TCRs come from a woman aged 35 to 49 with glioma.

The V call is TRBV14, the J call TRBJ1-6, with D hard to call. The V end lost 5 bases, the J end lost 2 bases, and 4 bases lay between the germline ends. The germline CDR1 and CDR2 sequences are SGHDN and FVKESK. This CDR3 comprises 13 residues. The chain's CDR3 is CASSSTYNSPLHF. The CDR3 nucleotides read TGTGCCAGCAGCTCAACCTATAATTCACCCCTCCACTTT.

V is TRBV7-2 and J is TRBJ2-1; the match to TRBD2 covers 11 bases. With V trimmed by 4 bases and J by 4 bases, 3 bases remained unmatched. The CDR3 extends over 15 amino acids. The germline V gene encodes CDR1 SGHTA and CDR2 FQGNSA. The CDR3 coding sequence is TGTGCCAGCAGCTCCCGACTAGCGGGGTACAATGAGCAGTTCTTC. The encoded protein is CASSSRLAGYNEQFF.

The chain links TRBV4-1 to TRBJ1-4; possible D gene TRBD1, 5 bases. Trimming cost V 3 bases and J 0 bases, with 14 bases left between them. The V gene's germline CDR1 is MGHRA and CDR2 YSYEKL. The CDR3 is 17 residues long. CDR3 loop: CASSHWGRMTTNEKLFF. The CDR3 DNA follows: TGCGCCAGCAGCCACTGGGGACGGATGACAACTAATGAAAAACTGTTTTTT.

This clone has more than one count but fewer than ten. This chain connects TRBV28 to TRBJ1-5; D unclear. CDR3 length equals 14 residues. V was clipped by 2 bases and J by 1 base, with 6 bases between them. Germline V gives CDR1 MDHEN, CDR2 SYDVKM. The CDR3 DNA is TGTGCCAGCAGTTTAGGAATGAGCAATCAGCCCCAGCATTTT. This codes for CASSLGMSNQPQHF.

The gene calls are TRBV5-4 and TRBJ1-2; TRBD1 is a possible D gene (5 bases). V lost 3 bases and J lost 7, with 13 bases in between. The V gene's germline CDR1 is SGHNT and CDR2 YYREEE (reference sequence). There are 13 residues in the CDR3. The CDR3 sequence: CASSSPREAGYTF. For the CDR3, the DNA is TGTGCCAGCAGCTCACCCAGGGAGGCTGGCTACACCTTC.

V and J are TRBV6-1 and TRBJ1-5, with a tentative D call TRBD1 (5 bases). Trimming pared 4 bases from V and 9 bases from J, leaving 19 bases between. The CDR3 spans 15 residues. CDR1 and CDR2 (germline): MNHNS, SASEGT. CDR3: CASSVGTGGGRPQHF. The CDR3 bases are TGTGCCAGCAGTGTTGGGACTGGGGGGGGTAGGCCCCAGCATTTT.

The gene calls are TRBV2 and TRBJ2-2; D ambiguous. The CDR3 is made up of 15 amino acids. Germline V gene sequence: CDR1 SNHLY, CDR2 FYNNEI. The ends were cut back, 7 bases at V and 3 bases at J, with 15 bases in the middle. In DNA, the CDR3 is TGTGCCAGCACCGGGCGCTCCCGGGACACCGGGGAGCTGTTTTTT. This gives the protein CASTGRSRDTGELFF.

In this sample, this clone turned up a few times. The V and J genes are TRBV28 and TRBJ2-5; 7 positions agree with TRBD2. Per the germline V gene, CDR1 is MDHEN and CDR2 is SYDVKM. Trimming removed 8 bases from V and 4 bases from J; junction bases left unmatched: 7. The CDR3 runs 13 residues. CDR3 sequence reads: CASPTPGGETQYF. The CDR3 nucleotides read TGTGCCAGCCCAACCCCGGGGGGAGAGACCCAGTACTTC.

The V call is TRBV11-2, the J call TRBJ2-7; TRBD2 matches at 13 bases. The V segment lost 5 bases and the J segment 4 bases; nucleotides outside the gene matches: 11. CDR1 is SGHAT, CDR2 FQNNGV, per germline. The CDR3 length is 17 residues. The CDR3 is CASSGRPGLAGLYEQYF. CDR3 sequence (DNA): TGTGCCAGCAGCGGACGGCCGGGACTAGCGGGATTGTACGAGCAGTACTTC.

This chain joins TRBV4-1 and TRBJ2-2; the match to TRBD1 covers 7 bases. Germline V gene sequence: CDR1 MGHRA, CDR2 YSYEKL. The V and J ends lost 4 bases and 12 bases, in that order; junction bases with no gene match: 5. The CDR3 has 12 residues. Here the CDR3 reads CASSPDREQLFF. Here the CDR3 DNA reads TGCGCCAGCAGCCCCGACAGGGAGCAGCTGTTTTTT.

The chain has TRBV6-5 and TRBJ2-3; D perhaps matches TRBD2 (6 bases). Trimming left V 1 base short and J 6 bases short, with 17 bases between. The CDR3 has 16 amino acids. Germline lookup yields CDR1 MNHEY and CDR2 SVGAGI. In DNA form, the CDR3 reads TGTGCCAGCAGTTACTACGGGGGAGCTTCCGCCGATACGCAGTATTTT. Translating it yields CASSYYGGASADTQYF.

The rearrangement uses TRBV1 and TRBJ2-1; no check of the table's D call, TRBD2, against the DNA was made. TRBV1 is annotated as a pseudogene. The CDR3 is 17 amino acids. Written as DNA, the CDR3 is TGCACCAGCAGCCTTGACCCGGGACTAGCGGGAAGCGATGAGCAGTTCTTC. Its protein is CTSSLDPGLAGSDEQFF.

The chain links TRBV7-9 to TRBJ2-1, with 10 bases matching TRBD1. The V gene end was trimmed by 1 base and the J gene end by 8 bases; junction bases not matched to a gene: 2. This CDR3 has 14 amino acids. Germline V gene data show CDR1 as SEHNR and CDR2 as FQNEAQ (reference sequence). Here the CDR3 DNA reads TGTGCCAGCAGCTTAGGACAGGGGGCCGATGAGCAGTTCTTC. The encoded protein is CASSLGQGADEQFF. The full variable domain, in which reference TRBV7-9 and TRBJ2-1 provide the parts outside the CDR3, is DTGVSQNPRHKITKRGQNVTFRCDPISEHNRLYWYRQTLGQGPEFLTYFQNEAQLEKSRLLSDRFSAERPKGSFSTLEIQRTEQGDSAMYLCASSLGQGADEQFFGPGTRLTVL.

The rearrangement uses TRBV2 and TRBJ2-7, with TRBD1 matching over 10 bases. Germline CDR1 and CDR2: SNHLY and FYNNEI. V lost 8 bases and J lost 7; bases outside the gene matches: 8. The CDR3 spans 13 residues. The CDR3 DNA is TGTGCCAGCGCGACAGGGGGCGCGAGGGAGCAGTACTTC. Its translation is CASATGGAREQYF.

The chain links TRBV29-1 to TRBJ2-1, with D perhaps TRBD1 (9 bases). Germline V gene sequence: CDR1 SQVTM, CDR2 ANQGSEA. Trimming shortened V by 4 bases and J by 0 bases, and 34 bases separated the two germline ends. This CDR3 region has 22 residues. The CDR3 sequence is CSVVGGTGLASGLVISYNEQFF. CDR3 bases: TGCAGCGTTGTGGGGGGGACAGGGTTAGCTAGCGGGTTAGTGATCTCCTACAATGAGCAGTTCTTC.

The chain recombines TRBV11-1 with TRBJ2-5; D may be TRBD1 (6 bases). V shed 5 bases and J shed 0 bases, with 10 bases lying between them. Germline V lookup: CDR1 SGHAT, CDR2 FQDESV (reference sequence). The CDR3 sequence is 14 residues long. The CDR3 bases are TGTGCCAGCAGCCTAGACAGGTACCAAGAGACCCAGTACTTC. It codes for CASSLDRYQETQYF.

The chain combines TRBV9 with TRBJ2-1, with D hard to call. V was clipped by 0 bases and J by 9 bases, with 7 bases between them. Per the germline V gene, CDR1 is SGDLS and CDR2 is YYNGEE. The CDR3 covers 12 residues. In nucleotides, the CDR3 is TGTGCCAGCAGCGTAGGGGGAAGTGAGCAGTTCTTC. Its protein product is CASSVGGSEQFF.

The rearrangement links TRBV4-3 to TRBJ2-3; 8 nucleotides align to TRBD2. Losses at the gene ends were 0 bases for V and 3 bases for J; bases not matched to a gene: 11. The length of the CDR3 is 18 residues. In germline, CDR1 is LGHNA, CDR2 YSLEER. The CDR3 region has the DNA TGCGCCAGCAGCCAAGATCGGGTCGGGAGGGCGGGAACAGATACGCAGTATTTT. This translates into CASSQDRVGRAGTDTQYF.

The V call is TRBV5-1, the J call TRBJ1-1, with a tentative D call TRBD1 (6 bases). The CDR3 covers 15 residues. The V end lost 5 bases, the J end lost 1 base, and 15 bases lay between the germline ends. Germline V lookup: CDR1 SGHRS, CDR2 YFSETQ. This chain's CDR3 is CASRGEGGGNTEAFF. The CDR3, as DNA: TGCGCCAGCAGGGGAGAGGGGGGCGGGAACACTGAAGCTTTCTTT.

The chain combines TRBV7-9 with TRBJ2-3; D possibly matches TRBD1 or TRBD2 (5 bases each). V lost 3 bases and J 1 base, leaving 11 bases between the germline ends. The CDR3 runs 15 residues. CDR1 is SEHNR, CDR2 FQNEAQ, per germline (reference sequence). For the CDR3, the DNA is TGTGCCAGCAGCTTTCGGGGCGTAGGCACAGATACGCAGTATTTT. This sequence encodes CASSFRGVGTDTQYF. The full variable domain, in which reference TRBV7-9 and TRBJ2-3 provide the parts outside the CDR3, is DTGVSQNPRHKITKRGQNVTFRCDPISEHNRLYWYRQTLGQGPEFLTYFQNEAQLEKSRLLSDRFSAERPKGSFSTLEIQRTEQGDSAMYLCASSFRGVGTDTQYFGPGTRLTVL.

The chain is built from TRBV25-1 and TRBJ2-3, with D maybe TRBD1 (5 bases). Germline V gene lookup returns CDR1 MGHDK and CDR2 SYGVNS. This CDR3 region has 14 residues. The V and J ends lost 6 bases and 0 bases respectively, with 10 bases between them. CDR3 sequence (DNA): TGTGCCAGCAGAGGGGCAGGTAGCACAGATACGCAGTATTTT. The encoded protein is CASRGAGSTDTQYF. Filled out from reference TRBV25-1 and TRBJ2-3, the complete variable domain reads EADIYQTPRYLVIGTGKKITLECSQTMGHDKMYWYQQDPGMELHLIHYSYGVNSTEKGDLSSESTVSRIRTEHFPLTLESARPSHTSQYLCASRGAGSTDTQYFGPGTRLTVL.

The DNA of the CDR3 is TGTGCCAGCACCCCAACTAGCGGGGGGGTGATAGGGACAGATACGCAGTATTTT. Translated, it gives CASTPTSGGVIGTDTQYF. The rearrangement uses TRBV2 and TRBJ2-3, with 13 bases identical to TRBD2. The CDR3 contains 18 residues. V lost 7 bases, J lost 3 bases, and 13 bases stayed unmatched. Germline values: CDR1 SNHLY, CDR2 FYNNEI.

The genes are TRBV5-6 and TRBJ1-2, with D hard to call. The CDR3 has 13 residues. Germline V CDR1 and CDR2: SGHDT, YYEEEE. The V end lost 3 bases, the J end lost 2 bases, and 8 bases lay between the germline ends. The CDR3: CASSYTENYGYTF. The CDR3 coding sequence is TGTGCCAGCAGCTACACAGAAAACTATGGCTACACCTTC.

The DNA of the CDR3 is TGTGCCAGCAGCTTGGATCCGCGGAACACTGAAGCTTTCTTT. Protein sequence: CASSLDPRNTEAFF. The V and J genes are TRBV5-6 and TRBJ1-1; D not certain. The length of the CDR3 is 14 residues. Trimming took 0 bases from V and 1 from J, leaving 7 bases between them. Germline loops: CDR1 SGHDT, CDR2 YYEEEE.

The chain couples TRBV5-1 to TRBJ2-7; D tentatively reads TRBD1 or TRBD2 (5 bases each). CDR1 and CDR2 (germline): SGHRS, YFSETQ. The CDR3 totals 15 residues. V gave up 4 bases and J gave up 7 bases, with 21 bases separating them. The CDR3 reads CASSLNGDLRREQYF. The CDR3 DNA is TGCGCCAGCAGCCTAAACGGGGACCTCAGGAGGGAGCAGTACTTC.

The rearrangement links TRBV5-6 to TRBJ1-3, with no clear D. Germline V gene sequence: CDR1 SGHDT, CDR2 YYEEEE. Trimming cost V 0 bases and J 4 bases, with 8 bases left between them. CDR3 length: 14 residues. For the CDR3, the DNA is TGTGCCAGCAGCTTGGCTCTTGGGGGAAACACCATATATTTT. Amino acid sequence: CASSLALGGNTIYF.